This TCR beta chain came from a study of Tregs in tolerant kidney transplant recipients. Whole-study results and caveats: Some patients' samples used different primers over time, so nucleotide sequences weren't comparable.

This clone was picked up one time. Its specificity is not known. This CDR3 has 15 amino acids. From germline, CDR1 is SGHDN and CDR2 FVKESK. Germline trimming cut 4 bases from V and 7 bases from J; bases unmatched to any gene: 8. Measured with immunoSEQ multiplex PCR; TCRdb has only the in-frame clones, and not every one. This sample yields 110,000 or so clones, of which about 90% are seen a single time; 0.34% belongs to the top ten. This clonotype was obtained from a human donor who received a combined kidney and bone marrow transplant. The chain carries TRBV14 and TRBJ2-3, with 10 bases aligning to TRBD2. The sample consisted of CD4+ T cells from blood, taken before the transplant. CDR3: CASSRLAGVSYTQYF. The CDR3 nucleotides read TGTGCCAGCAGCCGCCTAGCGGGAGTGTCGTATACGCAGTATTTT.